The TCR beta chain under discussion was sequenced for a study of OX40 agonist ivuxolimab in advanced cancers. About the study: Averaging 60 years in age, with a range of roughly 20 to 80, the cohort was 82.7% male.

The data were produced by immunoSEQ multiplex PCR, yet TCRdb's version contains in-frame clones alone and is incomplete. The table includes over 70,000 clones, 85% to 90% detected once. This receptor was obtained from an adult with an advanced solid tumor such as melanoma, head and neck, liver or kidney cancer. This sample comprised CD4+ or CD8+ T cells sorted from blood, obtained in a trial of the OX40 agonist ivuxolimab.

The CDR3 bases are TGTGCCAGCAGCTTAGCGCAGGTTTTTGTCGAGCAGTACTTC. This encodes CASSLAQVFVEQYF. The chain employs TRBV11-2 and TRBJ2-7; D remains ambiguous. The CDR3 loop spans 14 amino acids. Looked up from germline, CDR1 is SGHAT and CDR2 is FQNNGV. Trimming removed 1 base from V and 6 bases from J, with 13 bases in between.